A single sample gave rise to the 5 T cell receptor beta chains below, sequenced in a study of CD8 T cells in ankylosing spondylitis. Each CDR3 protein is one row after TCRdb ran MiXCR on the 5' RACE reads. The sample consists of approximately 150,000 distinct CDR3 sequences, roughly 34% of them appearing once. What was sequenced was synovial fluid, either unsorted or a sorted T cell fraction (not recorded which). The source of these receptors is a male donor with ankylosing spondylitis.

The sample holds a few counts of this clonotype. The chain couples TRBV2 to TRBJ1-5, with D uncertain. Germline V gene sequence: CDR1 SNHLY, CDR2 FYNNEI. The CDR3 sequence is 15 residues long. Trimming stripped 1 base from V and 6 bases from J, with 13 bases between. CDR3 residues: CASSEGTSVGQPQHF. Written as DNA, the CDR3 is TGTGCCAGCAGTGAAGGGACTTCCGTCGGTCAGCCCCAGCATTTT.

This clonotype was seen a handful of times. V gene TRBV6-1 combines with J gene TRBJ1-4; 8 bases align to TRBD1. The junction had 11 bases not matched to a gene; V was cut back by 6 bases and J by 8 bases. The CDR3 runs 15 residues. The germline CDR1 and CDR2 sequences are MNHNS and SASEGT. In nucleotides, the CDR3 is TGTGCCAGCAGCAGTGGGGGGACAGGAGGCGAAAAACTGTTTTTT. It codes for CASSSGGTGGEKLFF.

This chain joins TRBV7-2 and TRBJ1-1, with 10 bases matching TRBD1. The germline V gene has CDR1 SGHTA and CDR2 FQGNSA. CDR3 length: 17 amino acids. V lost 4 bases to trimming and J lost 0 bases; unmatched junction nucleotides: 8. CDR3: CASSSVRDRGLNTEAFF. For the CDR3, the DNA is TGTGCCAGCAGCTCCGTTAGGGACAGGGGCCTGAACACTGAAGCTTTCTTT. Drawing the rest from reference TRBV7-2 and TRBJ1-1, the complete variable domain is GAGVSQSPSNKVTEKGKDVELRCDPISGHTALYWYRQSLGQGLEFLIYFQGNSAPDKSGLPSDRFSAERTGGSVSTLTIQRTQQEDSAVYLCASSSVRDRGLNTEAFFGQGTRLTVV.

J is TRBJ1-6 and V is TRBV6-1; 9 bases match TRBD1. Germline V CDR1 and CDR2: MNHNS, SASEGT. Unmatched junction bases numbered 6, after V lost 3 bases and J lost 9 bases. The CDR3 runs to 15 residues. DNA for the CDR3: TGTGCCAGCAGTGAGATGGACAGGGGAGGTTCACCCCTCCACTTT. As protein: CASSEMDRGGSPLHF.

This clonotype has a count of ten or more. This chain connects TRBV3-1 to TRBJ1-2, with D unclear. The CDR3 totals 15 residues. Germline V gene lookup returns CDR1 LGHDT and CDR2 YNNKEL (reference sequence). V lost 1 base and J lost 1, with 10 bases in between. The CDR3 sequence: CASSQGWADNYGYTF. Written as DNA, the CDR3 is TGTGCCAGCAGCCAAGGATGGGCCGATAACTATGGCTACACCTTC.